The 30 T cell receptor beta chains presented below share a single source sample, sequenced in a study of beta chain bispecific antibodies for T cell cancers. Study-wide results and caveats: Normal T cells contributed less of the targeted TRBV signal than the leukemia cells did.

No antigen is known for these receptors. Each CDR3 protein is one row after TCRdb ran MiXCR on the 5' RACE reads. The sample includes tens of thousands of distinct CDR3 sequences, about 2.7% of them seen just once. T cells were expanded from blood mononuclear cells for two to three days with anti-CD3 OKT3 or CD3/CD28 beads. Sequencing was performed on healthy donor T cells cultured with leukemia cells. The receptors come from a human donor in good health. Some clones in this sample may be carry-over from other donors' samples.

In its sample, this clonotype was seen many times. The V gene is TRBV5-4, the J gene TRBJ1-5; D remains unclear. Germline V gene sequence: CDR1 SGHNT, CDR2 YYREEE (reference sequence). Trimming pared 2 bases from V and 7 bases from J, leaving 10 bases between. The CDR3 extends over 13 amino acids. This CDR3 is CASSFGITQPQHF. The CDR3 bases are TGTGCCAGCAGCTTTGGGATTACCCAGCCCCAGCATTTT.

This clonotype was recorded many times. The J gene is TRBJ2-4, the V gene TRBV5-6; 9 bases are shared with TRBD1. This CDR3 contains 12 residues. Losses at the gene ends were 3 bases for V and 15 bases for J; bases not matched to a gene: 7. Germline-derived CDR1 and CDR2 are SGHDT and YYEEEE. The CDR3 DNA is TGTGCCAGCAGCTCGGGGACAGGGCATCTGTACTTC. Translated: CASSSGTGHLYF.

This clonotype was observed many times. The chain couples TRBV7-3 to TRBJ2-1; D uncertain. CDR1 and CDR2 from the germline V gene are SGHTA and FQGTGA. The CDR3 is made up of 13 amino acids. V was clipped by 2 bases and J by 6 bases, with 8 bases between them. CDR3 residues: CASSLEWGNEQFF. CDR3 DNA: TGTGCCAGCAGCTTAGAATGGGGCAATGAGCAGTTCTTC.

In this sample, this clonotype turned up many times. For the CDR3, the DNA is TGCAGTGCTATTTCCGGGGGCGCGGCTAATGAAAAACTGTTTTTT. Protein: CSAISGGAANEKLFF. The V gene is TRBV20-1, the J gene TRBJ1-4; TRBD1 is a possible D gene (6 bases). Trimming took 4 bases from V and 3 from J, leaving 15 bases between them. Per germline, CDR1 DFQATT and CDR2 SNEGSKA (reference sequence). The CDR3 sequence is 15 residues long.

V and J are TRBV6-5 and TRBJ1-3; TRBD1 is a possible D gene (5 bases). The germline gives CDR1 MNHEY, CDR2 SVGAGI. The V and J ends lost 1 base and 3 bases respectively, with 10 bases between them. This CDR3 contains 15 residues. The CDR3 here is CASSYWDSNGNTIYF. In nucleotides, the CDR3 is TGTGCCAGCAGTTACTGGGACTCAAATGGAAACACCATATATTTT.

This clonotype was seen many times. The chain combines TRBV27 with TRBJ1-5, with D possibly matching TRBD1 (5 bases). From germline, CDR1 is MNHEY and CDR2 SMNVEV (reference sequence). Between the trimmed V and J ends, which lost 6 bases and 4 bases, there was a span of 16 bases. The CDR3 is 15 amino acids. In DNA, the CDR3 is TGTGCCAGCAGGCTCGGGGCTGGAGTGAATCAGCCCCAGCATTTT. Translated: CASRLGAGVNQPQHF.

By share, this clonotype counts as medium-sized. The J gene is TRBJ2-1, the V gene TRBV20-1, with no clear D. V was pared by 6 bases and J by 3 bases, with 3 bases between. The CDR3 length is 10 residues. The germline V gene has CDR1 DFQATT and CDR2 SNEGSKA (reference sequence). The CDR3 region has the DNA TGCAGTGCATACTACAATGAGCAGTTCTTC. Protein: CSAYYNEQFF.

This clonotype was seen many times. The chain couples TRBV9 to TRBJ1-4, with D tentatively TRBD1 (5 bases). The CDR3 runs to 16 residues. V was shortened by 3 bases and J by 5 bases, with 17 bases between the two germline ends. Germline V gene data show CDR1 as SGDLS and CDR2 as YYNGEE. The CDR3 loop reads CASSAIGGTGNEKLFF. The CDR3 DNA follows: TGTGCCAGCAGCGCAATCGGAGGGACGGGGAATGAAAAACTGTTTTTT.

This clonotype was seen ten or more times. This chain connects TRBV27 to TRBJ1-1; TRBD1 is a possible D gene (6 bases). The CDR3 is 16 residues long. Trimming removed 4 bases from V and 4 bases from J, with 19 bases in between. In germline, CDR1 is MNHEY, CDR2 SMNVEV (reference sequence). CDR3 DNA: TGTGCCAGCAGTTGGGGGAGGTTCAGGGGAGGCACTGAAGCTTTCTTT. This sequence encodes CASSWGRFRGGTEAFF.

V gene TRBV5-4 combines with J gene TRBJ1-1; D call uncertain. This CDR3 comprises 14 residues. CDR1 and CDR2 from the germline V gene are SGHNT and YYREEE (reference sequence). Trimming removed 9 bases from V and 3 bases from J, with 18 bases in between. CDR3 loop: CANRANPEDTEAFF. The CDR3 DNA reads TGTGCCAACCGGGCGAATCCCGAGGACACTGAAGCTTTCTTT.

The sample holds many counts of this clonotype. V is TRBV27 and J is TRBJ1-5; D is ambiguous. This CDR3 is built from 13 residues. Trimming shortened V by 3 bases and J by 5 bases, and 8 bases separated the two germline ends. Germline lookup yields CDR1 MNHEY and CDR2 SMNVEV (reference sequence). CDR3 protein: CASSFNIYQPQHF. The CDR3, as DNA: TGTGCCAGCAGTTTTAACATTTATCAGCCCCAGCATTTT.

In this sample, this clonotype turned up many times. The genes are TRBV20-1 and TRBJ1-1; D is possibly TRBD1 (6 bases). CDR1 is DFQATT, CDR2 SNEGSKA, per germline (reference sequence). The germline V and J ends were trimmed by 5 bases and 1 base, with 17 bases remaining between them. The CDR3 has 15 amino acids. This CDR3 is CSAGRRGPQNTEAFF. The CDR3 DNA sequence: TGCAGTGCTGGCCGTCGGGGGCCCCAGAACACTGAAGCTTTCTTT.

This clonotype was seen ten or more times. V and J are TRBV5-1 and TRBJ1-2, with D perhaps matching TRBD1 (6 bases). The CDR3 totals 14 residues. The germline CDR1 and CDR2 sequences are SGHRS and YFSETQ. Between the trimmed V and J ends, which lost 4 bases and 0 bases, there was a span of 10 bases. CDR3 DNA: TGCGCCAGCAGCGAGACAGGAGCTAACTATGGCTACACCTTC. Protein product: CASSETGANYGYTF. Full variable domain (missing parts from reference TRBV5-1 and TRBJ1-2): KAGVTQTPRYLIKTRGQQVTLSCSPISGHRSVSWYQQTPGQGLQFLFEYFSETQRNKGNFPGRFSGRQFSNSRSEMNVSTLELGDSALYLCASSETGANYGYTFGSGTRLTVV.

This clonotype came up many times. V and J are TRBV25-1 and TRBJ2-7, with 14 bases matching TRBD2. Losses at the gene ends were 4 bases for V and 3 bases for J; bases not matched to a gene: 8. CDR1 and CDR2 (germline): MGHDK, SYGVNS. The CDR3 has 17 amino acids. In nucleotides, the CDR3 is TGTGCCAGCAGTGTCCTCCGGACTAGCGGGAGGTTCTACGAGCAGTACTTC. Residues: CASSVLRTSGRFYEQYF.

Many counts were recorded for this clonotype. The V and J genes are TRBV28 and TRBJ2-7, with D hard to call. The germline V gene encodes CDR1 MDHEN and CDR2 SYDVKM. This CDR3 region has 10 residues. The germline V and J ends were trimmed by 4 bases and 5 bases, with 3 bases remaining between them. CDR3 region: CASSSNEQYF. For the CDR3, the DNA is TGTGCCAGCAGTTCGAACGAGCAGTACTTC. The whole variable domain, remainder taken from reference TRBV28 and TRBJ2-7, is DVKVTQSSRYLVKRTGEKVFLECVQDMDHENMFWYRQDPGLGLRLIYFSYDVKMKEKGDIPEGYSVSREKKERFSLILESASTNQTSMYLCASSSNEQYFGPGTRLTVT.

The sample holds many counts of this clonotype. This chain connects TRBV19 to TRBJ1-1, with D perhaps matching TRBD1 (5 bases). V lost 7 bases and J 3 bases, leaving 12 bases between the germline ends. This CDR3 has 13 residues. From germline, CDR1 is LNHDA and CDR2 SQIVND (reference sequence). The DNA of the CDR3 is TGTGCCAGTACCATGGGGGGATACACTGAAGCTTTCTTT. Its protein is CASTMGGYTEAFF.

This clonotype was seen repeatedly, ten times or more. The gene calls are TRBV28 and TRBJ1-1, with D maybe TRBD1 (6 bases). The CDR3 extends over 12 amino acids. In germline, CDR1 is MDHEN, CDR2 SYDVKM. V was trimmed by 4 bases and J by 8 bases, leaving 11 bases between them. CDR3 sequence reads: CASSSGGAEAFF. The DNA of the CDR3 is TGTGCCAGCAGTTCGGGGGGCGCGGAAGCTTTCTTT.

This clonotype was detected many times. V gene TRBV15 combines with J gene TRBJ2-2, with 7 positions matching TRBD1. Germline CDR1 reads LNHNV; CDR2 reads YYDKDF (reference sequence). V was pared by 0 bases and J by 4 bases, with 8 bases of the junction left unmatched. The CDR3 extends over 17 amino acids. CDR3 DNA: TGTGCCACCAGCAGAGATGGGACAGTTCGGGGCACCGGGGAGCTGTTTTTT. As protein: CATSRDGTVRGTGELFF. The full variable domain, in which reference TRBV15 and TRBJ2-2 provide the parts outside the CDR3, is DAMVIQNPRYQVTQFGKPVTLSCSQTLNHNVMYWYQQKSSQAPKLLFHYYDKDFNNEADTPDNFQSRRPNTSFCFLDIRSPGLGDTAMYLCATSRDGTVRGTGELFFGEGSRLTVL.

The DNA for the CDR3 is TGCAGTGCTTCCGGGACAGGGTTCTACGAGCAGTACTTC. It specifies CSASGTGFYEQYF. The rearrangement links TRBV20-1 to TRBJ2-7, with 9 bases matching TRBD1. Unmatched junction bases numbered 5, after V lost 5 bases and J lost 3 bases. The length of the CDR3 is 13 residues. Looked up from germline, CDR1 is DFQATT and CDR2 is SNEGSKA (reference sequence).

The genes are TRBV13 and TRBJ2-1; D is perhaps TRBD2 (5 bases). This CDR3 has 16 amino acids. V was clipped by 4 bases and J by 4 bases, with 17 bases between them. Germline CDR1 reads PRHDT; CDR2 reads FYEKMQ (reference sequence). CDR3 in amino acids: CASSSADPAEYNEQFF. CDR3 in DNA: TGTGCCAGCAGCTCAGCGGATCCAGCGGAATACAATGAGCAGTTCTTC.

The CDR3 sequence is CASSLGPSMNTEAFF. DNA for the CDR3: TGTGCCAGCAGCCTGGGGCCTTCCATGAACACTGAAGCTTTCTTT. This chain connects TRBV11-2 to TRBJ1-1, with a possible D match to TRBD1 (5 bases). The V gene lost 5 bases and the J gene lost 0 bases, with 13 bases spanning the gap. Per germline, CDR1 SGHAT and CDR2 FQNNGV. The CDR3 runs 15 residues. The variable domain in full, with the rest retrieved from reference TRBV11-2 and TRBJ1-1, is EAGVAQSPRYKIIEKRQSVAFWCNPISGHATLYWYQQILGQGPKLLIQFQNNGVVDDSQLPKDRFSAERLKGVDSTLKIQPAKLEDSAVYLCASSLGPSMNTEAFFGQGTRLTVV.

This clonotype has at least ten counts. This rearrangement joins TRBV20-1 to TRBJ2-2; 7 bases agree with TRBD1. In germline, CDR1 is DFQATT, CDR2 SNEGSKA (reference sequence). The J segment lost 4 bases and the V segment lost 3 bases, leaving 8 bases of the junction unmatched. This CDR3 contains 15 residues. The DNA of the CDR3 is TGCAGTGCTAGGGACCTGACAGGGATCACCGGGGAGCTGTTTTTT. Protein product: CSARDLTGITGELFF.

This clonotype was seen repeatedly, ten times or more. V gene TRBV2 combines with J gene TRBJ2-1; 9 bases are a match to TRBD1. CDR1 SNHLY and CDR2 FYNNEI come from the germline V gene. The trim removed 5 bases at V and 7 bases at J, leaving 12 bases unmatched. The CDR3 has 16 amino acids. CDR3 sequence reads: CASSRMTGGYKNEQFF. The CDR3 region has the DNA TGTGCCAGCAGTAGAATGACAGGGGGTTATAAAAATGAGCAGTTCTTC.

This clonotype was observed many times. The chain couples TRBV5-1 to TRBJ2-7; D is unresolved. V shed 4 bases and J shed 4 bases, with 12 bases lying between them. The CDR3 is made up of 13 amino acids. Germline loops: CDR1 SGHRS, CDR2 YFSETQ. Here the CDR3 reads CASSPPESYEQYF. The DNA for the CDR3 is TGCGCCAGCAGCCCCCCCGAGAGTTACGAGCAGTACTTC.

On this clonotype itself: Just one base apart from a much larger clone, this may be a read error. The chain links TRBV20-1 to TRBJ2-2; 7 nucleotides match TRBD1. Germline loops: CDR1 DFQATT, CDR2 SNEGSKA (reference sequence). The CDR3 sequence is 15 residues long. With 3 bases clipped from V and 4 bases from J, the junction kept 8 bases outside the gene matches. The CDR3 sequence is CSARDPTGITGELFF. The CDR3 DNA reads TGCAGTGCTAGGGACCCGACAGGGATCACCGGGGAGCTGTTTTTT.

This clonotype was seen ten or more times. V and J are TRBV2 and TRBJ2-3, with D possibly matching TRBD1 (6 bases). Trimming removed 2 bases from V and 7 bases from J, with 16 bases in between. This CDR3 contains 15 residues. Germline loops: CDR1 SNHLY, CDR2 FYNNEI. CDR3 protein: CASSERSGVMNTQYF. The CDR3 DNA reads as TGTGCCAGCAGTGAAAGGTCAGGGGTGATGAATACGCAGTATTTT.

This clonotype was seen at least ten times. The V call is TRBV28, the J call TRBJ1-6; D unresolved. This CDR3 is 16 amino acids long. CDR1 is MDHEN and CDR2 is SYDVKM in the germline V gene. Deletions cut 3 bases from V and 0 bases from J, with 9 bases between. Written as DNA, the CDR3 is TGTGCCAGCAGTTTCGGGGTCAGCTCCTATAATTCACCCCTCCACTTT. Translation: CASSFGVSSYNSPLHF.

This clonotype occurred many times. The chain has TRBV7-3 and TRBJ2-1, with D possibly matching TRBD2 (6 bases). From germline, CDR1 is SGHTA and CDR2 FQGTGA. The CDR3 has 13 residues. Trimming pared 2 bases from V and 9 bases from J, leaving 11 bases between. For the CDR3, the DNA is TGTGCCAGCAGCTTAGACCCCGGGGGTGAGCAGTTCTTC. This translates into CASSLDPGGEQFF. The variable domain in full, completed from reference TRBV7-3 and TRBJ2-1, reads GAGVSQTPSNKVTEKGKYVELRCDPISGHTALYWYRQSLGQGPEFLIYFQGTGAADDSGLPNDRFFAVRPEGSVSTLKIQRTERGDSAVYLCASSLDPGGEQFFGPGTRLTVL.

The chain links TRBV27 to TRBJ2-7; D may be TRBD2 (5 bases). The CDR3 is 13 residues long. Germline V gene sequence: CDR1 MNHEY, CDR2 SMNVEV (reference sequence). With 6 bases removed from V and 4 bases from J, the gap between germline ends came to 13 bases. The CDR3, as DNA: TGTGCCAGCAGCGACCGGGGTACTTACGAGCAGTACTTC. Residues: CASSDRGTYEQYF.

As for this clonotype: A much larger clone differs from this one at a single base, so this may be a read error. The rearrangement uses TRBV27 and TRBJ1-5; D perhaps matches TRBD1 (5 bases). The CDR3 loop spans 14 amino acids. Germline CDR1 MNHEY, CDR2 SMNVEV (reference sequence). V lost 8 bases and J lost 4, with 15 bases in between. In DNA, the CDR3 is TGTGCCAGCCGTCCCCGGACAAGAAATCAGCCCCAGCATTTT. Amino acids: CASRPRTRNQPQHF.